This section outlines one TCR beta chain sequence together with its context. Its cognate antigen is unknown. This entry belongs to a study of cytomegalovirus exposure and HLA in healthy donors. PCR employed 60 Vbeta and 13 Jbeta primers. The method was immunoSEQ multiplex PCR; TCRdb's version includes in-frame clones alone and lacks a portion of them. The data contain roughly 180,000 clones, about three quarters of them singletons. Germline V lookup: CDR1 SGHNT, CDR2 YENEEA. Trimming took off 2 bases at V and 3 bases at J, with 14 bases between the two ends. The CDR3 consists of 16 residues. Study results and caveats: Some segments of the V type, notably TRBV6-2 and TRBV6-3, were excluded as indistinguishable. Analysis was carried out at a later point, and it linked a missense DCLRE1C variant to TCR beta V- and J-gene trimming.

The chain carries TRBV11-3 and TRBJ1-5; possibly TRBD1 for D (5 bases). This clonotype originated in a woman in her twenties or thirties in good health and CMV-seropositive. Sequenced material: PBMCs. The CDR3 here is CASSLPPQGFNQPQHF. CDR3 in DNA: TGTGCCAGCAGCTTACCCCCCCAGGGCTTCAATCAGCCCCAGCATTTT.